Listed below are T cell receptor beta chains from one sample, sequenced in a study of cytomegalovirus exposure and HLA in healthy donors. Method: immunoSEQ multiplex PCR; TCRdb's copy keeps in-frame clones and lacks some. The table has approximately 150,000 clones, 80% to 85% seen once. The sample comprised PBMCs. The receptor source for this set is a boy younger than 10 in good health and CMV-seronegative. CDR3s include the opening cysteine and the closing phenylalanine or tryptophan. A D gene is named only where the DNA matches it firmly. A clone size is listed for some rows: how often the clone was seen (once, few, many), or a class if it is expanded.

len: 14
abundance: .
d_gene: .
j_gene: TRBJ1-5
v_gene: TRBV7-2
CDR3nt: TGTGCCAGCAGCTTAAACGGGGGGCCACAGCCCCAGCATTTT
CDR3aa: CASSLNGGPQPQHF

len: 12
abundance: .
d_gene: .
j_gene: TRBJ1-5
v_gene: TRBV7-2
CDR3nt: TGTGCCAGCAGCCGAAGCGGGGAGCCCCAGCATTTT
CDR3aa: CASSRSGEPQHF

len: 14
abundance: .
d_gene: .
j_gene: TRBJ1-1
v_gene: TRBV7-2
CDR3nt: TGTGCCAGCAGCTTAAGGGGCCCGAACACTGAAGCTTTCTTT
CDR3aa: CASSLRGPNTEAFF

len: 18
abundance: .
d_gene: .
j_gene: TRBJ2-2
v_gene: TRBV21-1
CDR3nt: TGTGCCAGCAGCATCTCCGTAGACAGGAAAACGAACACCGGGGAGCTGTTTTTT
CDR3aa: CASSISVDRKTNTGELFF

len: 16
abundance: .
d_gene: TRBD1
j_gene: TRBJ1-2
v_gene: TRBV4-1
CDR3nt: TGCGCCAGCAGCCAAGGGGACAGGGGGCTTGGCTATGGCTACACCTTC
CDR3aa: CASSQGDRGLGYGYTF

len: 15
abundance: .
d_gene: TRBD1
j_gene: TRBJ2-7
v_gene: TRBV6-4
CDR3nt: TGTGCCAGCAGTGGGGGCCCAGGGGGCATCGACGAGCAGTACTTC
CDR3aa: CASSGGPGGIDEQYF

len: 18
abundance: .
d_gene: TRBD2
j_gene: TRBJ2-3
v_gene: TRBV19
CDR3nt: TGTGCCAGTAGTAGAGGACTAGCGGGGGGGAACAGCACAGATACGCAGTATTTT
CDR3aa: CASSRGLAGGNSTDTQYF

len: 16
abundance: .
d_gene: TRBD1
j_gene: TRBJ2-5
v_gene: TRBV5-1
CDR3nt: TGCGCCAGCCGAGCCCTTACCGGGACAGACGAAGAGACCCAGTACTTC
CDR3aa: CASRALTGTDEETQYF

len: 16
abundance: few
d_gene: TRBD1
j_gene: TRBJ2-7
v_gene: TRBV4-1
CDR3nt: TGCGCCAGCAGCCCAGGGAACCGGGACAGGGACCACGAGCAGTACTTC
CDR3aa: CASSPGNRDRDHEQYF

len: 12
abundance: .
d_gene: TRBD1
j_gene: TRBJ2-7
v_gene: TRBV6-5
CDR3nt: TGTGCCAGCAATAGACAGGGAAGCGAGCAGTACTTC
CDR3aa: CASNRQGSEQYF

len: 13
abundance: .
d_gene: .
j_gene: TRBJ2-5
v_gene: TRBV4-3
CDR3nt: TGCGCCAGCAGCCAAGATCTACAAGAGACCCAGTACTTC
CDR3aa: CASSQDLQETQYF

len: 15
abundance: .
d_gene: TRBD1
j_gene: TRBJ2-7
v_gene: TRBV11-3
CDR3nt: TGTGCCAGCAGCTTAGGTACAGGGGGGACCTACGAGCAGTACTTC
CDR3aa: CASSLGTGGTYEQYF

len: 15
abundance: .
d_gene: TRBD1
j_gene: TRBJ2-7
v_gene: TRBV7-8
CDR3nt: TGTGCCAGCAGCTTAGGAGGGGGCCTCTCCTACGAGCAGTACTTC
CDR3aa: CASSLGGGLSYEQYF

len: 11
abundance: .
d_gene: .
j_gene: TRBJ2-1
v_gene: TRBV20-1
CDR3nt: TGCAGTGCTAGAGATGGGGGACTCCAGTTCTTC
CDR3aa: CSARDGGLQFF

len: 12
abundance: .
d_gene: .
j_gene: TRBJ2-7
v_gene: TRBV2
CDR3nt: TGTGCCTCTACTAGGATAGGTTACGAGCAGTACTTC
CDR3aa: CASTRIGYEQYF

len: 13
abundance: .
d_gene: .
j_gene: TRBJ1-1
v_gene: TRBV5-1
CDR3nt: TGCGCCAGCAGCGTAGGGCAGGGCGTTGAAGCTTTCTTT
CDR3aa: CASSVGQGVEAFF

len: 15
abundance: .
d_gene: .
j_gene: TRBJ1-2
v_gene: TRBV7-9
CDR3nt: TGTGCCAGCAGCCCTTTTCGGGGGATTAACTATGGCTACACCTTC
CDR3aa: CASSPFRGINYGYTF

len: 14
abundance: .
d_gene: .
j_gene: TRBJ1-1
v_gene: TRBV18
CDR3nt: TGTGCCAGCTCAGGTATAACCGGGAGCACTGAAGCTTTCTTT
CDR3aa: CASSGITGSTEAFF

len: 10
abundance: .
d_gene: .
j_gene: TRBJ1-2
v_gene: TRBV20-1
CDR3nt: TGCAGTGCTCCGAACTATGGCTACACCTTC
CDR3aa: CSAPNYGYTF

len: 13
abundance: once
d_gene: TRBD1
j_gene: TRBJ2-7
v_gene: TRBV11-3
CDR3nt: TGTGCCAGCAGCCCGGGACAGGGCTACGAGCAGTACTTC
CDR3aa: CASSPGQGYEQYF

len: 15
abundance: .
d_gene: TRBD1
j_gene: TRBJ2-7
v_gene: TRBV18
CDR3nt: TGTGCCAGCTCACTAGGGACAGGGGAAACCTACGAGCAGTACTTC
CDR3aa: CASSLGTGETYEQYF

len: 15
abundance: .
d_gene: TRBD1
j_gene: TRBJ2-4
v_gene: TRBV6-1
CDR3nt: TGTGCCAGCAGTGTTCTCCGGGACAGGGTCAACATTCAGTACTTC
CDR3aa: CASSVLRDRVNIQYF

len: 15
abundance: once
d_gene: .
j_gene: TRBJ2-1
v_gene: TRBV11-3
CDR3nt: TGTGCCAGCAGCTCACAGAGGGCTAGCATCAATGAGCAGTTCTTC
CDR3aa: CASSSQRASINEQFF

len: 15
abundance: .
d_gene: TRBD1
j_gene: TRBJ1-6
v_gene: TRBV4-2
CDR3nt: TGTGCCAGCAGCCAAGATGAGACAGGGTCTTCACCCCTCCACTTT
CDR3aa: CASSQDETGSSPLHF

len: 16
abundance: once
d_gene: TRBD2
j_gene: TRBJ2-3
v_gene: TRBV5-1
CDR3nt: TGCGCCAGCAGCTTGACTAGCGGGAGATTCACAGATACGCAGTATTTT
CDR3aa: CASSLTSGRFTDTQYF

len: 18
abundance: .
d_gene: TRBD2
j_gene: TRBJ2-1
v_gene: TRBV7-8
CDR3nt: TGTGCCAGCAGCTTAGGGACTAGGGGACTAGCGGGATACAATGAGCAGTTCTTC
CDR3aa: CASSLGTRGLAGYNEQFF

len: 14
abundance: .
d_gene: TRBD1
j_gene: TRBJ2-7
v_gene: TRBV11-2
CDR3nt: TGTGCCAGCAGCCACAGGGGGCACTCCTACGAGCAGTACTTC
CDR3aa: CASSHRGHSYEQYF

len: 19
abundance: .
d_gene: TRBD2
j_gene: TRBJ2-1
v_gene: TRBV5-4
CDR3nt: TGTGCCAGCCGACCCGGGACAGAGGGACTAGCGGGTTCGTACAATGAGCAGTTCTTC
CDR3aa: CASRPGTEGLAGSYNEQFF

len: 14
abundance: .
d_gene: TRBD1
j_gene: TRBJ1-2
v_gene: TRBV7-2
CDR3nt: TGTGCCAGCAGCTTAACTGGACAGGGCTATGGCTACACCTTC
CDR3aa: CASSLTGQGYGYTF

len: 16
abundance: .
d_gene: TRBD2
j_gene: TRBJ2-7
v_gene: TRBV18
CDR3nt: TGTGCCAGCTCACCCAAGGGACTAGCGGCCTCCTACGAGCAGTACTTC
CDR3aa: CASSPKGLAASYEQYF

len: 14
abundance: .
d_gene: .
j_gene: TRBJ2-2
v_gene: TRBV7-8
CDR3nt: TGTGCCAGCAGCCACATGTCGAACACCGGGGAGCTGTTTTTT
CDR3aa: CASSHMSNTGELFF

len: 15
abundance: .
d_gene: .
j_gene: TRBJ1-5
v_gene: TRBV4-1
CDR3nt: TGCGCCAGCAGCCAGACTGGGGGGGTCAATCAGCCCCAGCATTTT
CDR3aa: CASSQTGGVNQPQHF

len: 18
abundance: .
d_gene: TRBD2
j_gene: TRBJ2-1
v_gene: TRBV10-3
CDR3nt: TGTGCCATCAGCACGGGACTAGCGGGAGGGCCGTATTACAATGAGCAGTTCTTC
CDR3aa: CAISTGLAGGPYYNEQFF

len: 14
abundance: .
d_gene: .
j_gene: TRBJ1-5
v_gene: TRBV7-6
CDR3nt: TGTGCCAGCAGCCATGACGGACAGCGGCAGCCCCAGCATTTT
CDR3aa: CASSHDGQRQPQHF

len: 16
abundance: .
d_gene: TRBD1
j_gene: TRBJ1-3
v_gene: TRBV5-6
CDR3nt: TGTGCCAGCAGCCAGGGACAGACGATCTCTGGAAACACCATATATTTT
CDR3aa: CASSQGQTISGNTIYF

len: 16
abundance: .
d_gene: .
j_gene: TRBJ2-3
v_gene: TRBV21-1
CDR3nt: TGTGCCAGCCTTACCGGGACAGACCCTAGCACAGATACGCAGTATTTT
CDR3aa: CASLTGTDPSTDTQYF

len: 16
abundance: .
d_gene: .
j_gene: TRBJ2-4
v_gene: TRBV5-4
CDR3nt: TGTGCCAGCAGCCCAGGTCGGCAACCAGCCAAAAACATTCAGTACTTC
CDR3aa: CASSPGRQPAKNIQYF

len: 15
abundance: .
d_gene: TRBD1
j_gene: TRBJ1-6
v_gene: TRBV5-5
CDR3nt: TGTGCCAGCAGCAACGCACGGACAGGCCCATCCCCCCTCCACTTT
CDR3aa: CASSNARTGPSPLHF

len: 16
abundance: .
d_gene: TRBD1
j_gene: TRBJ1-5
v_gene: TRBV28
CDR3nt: TGTGCCAGCAGTTTTAGGGGGACAGGGGGTCGGCAGCCCCAGCATTTT
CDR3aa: CASSFRGTGGRQPQHF

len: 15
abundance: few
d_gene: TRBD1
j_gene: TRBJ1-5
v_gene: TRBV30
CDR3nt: TGTGCCTGGAGTGTGACGGCCAGGGGGAATCAGCCCCAGCATTTT
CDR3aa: CAWSVTARGNQPQHF

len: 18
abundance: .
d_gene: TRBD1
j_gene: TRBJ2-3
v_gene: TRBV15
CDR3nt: TGTGCCACCAGCAGATGGAACCCGGGACAGGGAAGCACAGATACGCAGTATTTT
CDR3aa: CATSRWNPGQGSTDTQYF

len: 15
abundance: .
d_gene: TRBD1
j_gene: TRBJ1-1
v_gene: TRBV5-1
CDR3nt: TGCGCCAGCAGCTTTATCGACAGGGGGAGCACTGAAGCTTTCTTT
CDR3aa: CASSFIDRGSTEAFF

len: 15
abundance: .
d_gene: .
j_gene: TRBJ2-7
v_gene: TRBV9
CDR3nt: TGTGCCAGCAGCGTAGCAGATTCGGGTCGCTACGAGCAGTACTTC
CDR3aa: CASSVADSGRYEQYF

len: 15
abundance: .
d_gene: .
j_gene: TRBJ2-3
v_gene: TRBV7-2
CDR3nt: TGTGCCAGCAGCTTCACAGGGCAACACACAGATACGCAGTATTTT
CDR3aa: CASSFTGQHTDTQYF

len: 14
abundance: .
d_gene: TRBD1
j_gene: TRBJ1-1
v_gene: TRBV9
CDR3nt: TGTGCCAGCAGCGTAGGCGGCGCAGGGGGCCCAGCTTTCTTT
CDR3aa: CASSVGGAGGPAFF

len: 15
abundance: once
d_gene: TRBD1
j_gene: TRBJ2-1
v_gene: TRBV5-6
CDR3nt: TGTGCCAGCAGCTTGGAGGGACAGGTCTACAATGAGCAGTTCTTC
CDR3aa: CASSLEGQVYNEQFF

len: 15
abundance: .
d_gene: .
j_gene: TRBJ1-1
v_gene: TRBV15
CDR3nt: TGTGCCACCAGCAGAGATAGGACGGGGAATACTGAAGCTTTCTTT
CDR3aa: CATSRDRTGNTEAFF

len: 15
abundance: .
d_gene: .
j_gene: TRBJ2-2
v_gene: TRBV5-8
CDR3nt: TGTGCCAGCAGCCCCGGACAGACGAACACCGGGGAGCTGTTTTTT
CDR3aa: CASSPGQTNTGELFF

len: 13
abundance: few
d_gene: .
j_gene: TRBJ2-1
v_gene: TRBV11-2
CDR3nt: TGTGCCAGCAGGGATCAGGGGCGCAATGAGCAGTTCTTC
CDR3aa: CASRDQGRNEQFF

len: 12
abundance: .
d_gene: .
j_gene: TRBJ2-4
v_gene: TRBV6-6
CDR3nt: TGTGCCAGCAGGGGACTGGGGAACATTCAGTACTTC
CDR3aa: CASRGLGNIQYF

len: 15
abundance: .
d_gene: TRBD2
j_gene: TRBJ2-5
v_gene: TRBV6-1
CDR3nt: TGTGCCAGCAGTGAATACGCGGGGGGGCAAGAGACCCAGTACTTC
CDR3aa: CASSEYAGGQETQYF

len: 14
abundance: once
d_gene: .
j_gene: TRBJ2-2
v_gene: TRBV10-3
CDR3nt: TGTGCCATCAGTGAAGGCCAGGTCACCGGGGAGCTGTTTTTT
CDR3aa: CAISEGQVTGELFF

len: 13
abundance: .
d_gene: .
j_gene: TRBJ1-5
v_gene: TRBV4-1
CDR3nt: TGCGCCAGCAAGCCAAGTGGAGATCAGCCCCAGCATTTT
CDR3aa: CASKPSGDQPQHF

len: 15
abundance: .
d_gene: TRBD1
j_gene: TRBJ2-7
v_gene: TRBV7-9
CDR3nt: TGTGCCAGCAGCTTATCCGGGACAGGGGGCCTCGAGCAGTACTTC
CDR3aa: CASSLSGTGGLEQYF

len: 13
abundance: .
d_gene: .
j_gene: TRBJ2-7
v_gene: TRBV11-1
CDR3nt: TGTGCCAGCAGCTCCACTTTAAGATGCGAGCAGTACTTC
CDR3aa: CASSSTLRCEQYF

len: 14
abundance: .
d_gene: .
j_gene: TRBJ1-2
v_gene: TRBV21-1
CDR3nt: TGTGCCAGCAGCTATCCGACTGGGAACTATGGCTACACCTTC
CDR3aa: CASSYPTGNYGYTF

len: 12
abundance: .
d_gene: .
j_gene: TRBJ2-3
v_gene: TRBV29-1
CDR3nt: TGCAGCGTTGAGGAGCAAACAGATACGCAGTATTTT
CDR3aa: CSVEEQTDTQYF

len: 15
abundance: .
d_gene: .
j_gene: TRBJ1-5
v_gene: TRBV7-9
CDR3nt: TGTGCCAGCAGCCGCGTCGGGGATAGCAATCAGCCCCAGCATTTT
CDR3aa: CASSRVGDSNQPQHF

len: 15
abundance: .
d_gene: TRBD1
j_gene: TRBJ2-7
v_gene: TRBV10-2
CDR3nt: TGCGCCAGCAGTGAGTCAAGGGGGCGCGTTCACGAGCAGTACTTC
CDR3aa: CASSESRGRVHEQYF

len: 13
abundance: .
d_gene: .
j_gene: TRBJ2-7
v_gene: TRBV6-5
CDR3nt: TGTGCCAGCAGTTACCCGGACAGCTACGAGCAGTACTTC
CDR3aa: CASSYPDSYEQYF